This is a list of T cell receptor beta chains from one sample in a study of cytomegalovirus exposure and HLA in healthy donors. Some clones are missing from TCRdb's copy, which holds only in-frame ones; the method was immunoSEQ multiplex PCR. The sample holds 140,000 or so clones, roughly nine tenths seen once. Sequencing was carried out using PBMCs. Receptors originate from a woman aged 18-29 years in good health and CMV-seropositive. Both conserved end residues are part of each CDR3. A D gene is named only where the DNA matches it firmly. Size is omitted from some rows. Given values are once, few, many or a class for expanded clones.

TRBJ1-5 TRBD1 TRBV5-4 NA TGTGCCAGCTCGACAGGGGGCAATCAGCCCCAGCATTTT CASSTGGNQPQHF
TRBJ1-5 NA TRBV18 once TGTGCCAGCTCACCACCTCTTCTCAATCAGCCCCAGCATTTT CASSPPLLNQPQHF
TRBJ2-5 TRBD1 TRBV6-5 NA TGTGCCAGCGGAAAAACAGGGGCCCTTCGGAAGACCCAGTACTTC CASGKTGALRKTQYF
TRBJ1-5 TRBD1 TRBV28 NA TGTGCCAGCAGCCTAACAGGGGCGACTCCACAGGGTCAGCCCCAGCATTTT CASSLTGATPQGQPQHF
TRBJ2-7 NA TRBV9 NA TGTGCCAGCAGCGTAGGGGAGGGGGCCTACGAGCAGTACTTC CASSVGEGAYEQYF
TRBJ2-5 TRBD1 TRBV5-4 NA TGTGCCAGCAGCGAAGGGACAGCCGGCACCCAGTACTTC CASSEGTAGTQYF
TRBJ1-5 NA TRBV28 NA TGTGCCAGCAGTTTTTTATCCGGGAATCAGCCCCAGCATTTT CASSFLSGNQPQHF
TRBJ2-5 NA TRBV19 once TGTGCCAGTAGTATTTACTTCCAAGAGACCCAGTACTTC CASSIYFQETQYF
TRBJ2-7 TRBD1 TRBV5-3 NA TGTGCCAGAAGGGAAAAGACAGGGCAAGACTCCTACGAGCAGTACTTC CARREKTGQDSYEQYF
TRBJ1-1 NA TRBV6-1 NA TGTGCCAGTAAAATCAACGGGAACACTGAAGCTTTCTTT CASKINGNTEAFF
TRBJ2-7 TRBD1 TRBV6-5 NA TGTGCCAGCAGTTACTCGAGCGGGACAGGGTTTGACGAGCAGTACTTC CASSYSSGTGFDEQYF
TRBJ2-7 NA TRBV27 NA TGTGCCAGCAGTTCCAGGGTAACGGGACACTACGAGCAGTACTTC CASSSRVTGHYEQYF
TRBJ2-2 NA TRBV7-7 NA TGTGCTAGCAGCTCGACAGACACCGGGGAGCTGTTTTTT CASSSTDTGELFF
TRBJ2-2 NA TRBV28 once TGTGCCAGCAGTTTTCGAGGACTTAACACCGGGGAGCTGTTTTTT CASSFRGLNTGELFF
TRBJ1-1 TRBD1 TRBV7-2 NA TGTGCCAGCACTGTTATCCAAGGAGGGGGCGCATACACTGAAGCTTTCTTT CASTVIQGGGAYTEAFF
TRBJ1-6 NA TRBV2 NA TGTGCCAGCAGTGAAGCCCGGAGCTCCTATAATTCACCCCTCCACTTT CASSEARSSYNSPLHF
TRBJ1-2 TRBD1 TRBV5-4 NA TGTGCCAGCAGCCCGGGACAGATCTATGGCTACACCTTC CASSPGQIYGYTF
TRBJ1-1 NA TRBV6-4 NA TGTGCCAGCAGTGAAAAACCGGGGGTCGGTGGCACTGAAGCTTTCTTT CASSEKPGVGGTEAFF